The rows below give T cell receptor beta chains drawn from one sample of a study of Graves' ophthalmopathy and Graves' hyperthyroidism. TCRdb re-analysed the multiplex PCR reads in MiXCR, keeping a single row per CDR3 protein. The sample lists about 550,000 distinct CDR3 sequences, 35% to 40% occurring once. Source material: peripheral blood or thyroid tissue (not recorded which). The source is an adult man with Graves' hyperthyroidism. Both conserved end residues are part of each CDR3. D genes are given only for firm matches. Clone size, where shown, is once, few, many, or a class for clones that have expanded.

abundance,j_gene,d_gene,v_gene,CDR3aa
few,TRBJ2-5,TRBD1,TRBV28,CASSPTGGAGQTQYF
once,TRBJ2-3,TRBD2,TRBV20-1,CSASQLAYGTDTQYF
many,TRBJ1-6,NA,TRBV7-8,CASSLDGQWSSYNSPLHF
NA,TRBJ2-5,NA,TRBV5-1,CASRAGGAQATQYF
NA,TRBJ2-5,NA,TRBV10-3,CASSSGISETQYF
NA,TRBJ2-5,TRBD1,TRBV7-9,CASSLQGQGGAGSQYF
many,TRBJ2-7,NA,TRBV6-5,CASSYVVGEQYF
NA,TRBJ1-2,TRBD1,TRBV29-1,CSVEPQGGEGYTF
few,TRBJ1-2,TRBD1,TRBV27,CASSLAGGIGGYTF
NA,TRBJ2-7,NA,TRBV29-1,CSVEDGGGTDTQYF
NA,TRBJ2-3,TRBD2,TRBV12-3/TRBV12-4,CASSHSELAGGTTDTQYF
NA,TRBJ2-7,NA,TRBV4-1,CASSQADLMSSYEQYF
NA,TRBJ2-7,NA,TRBV9,CASSVSPLSYEQYF
many,TRBJ1-1,NA,TRBV2,CASNRGYEMNTEAFF
few,TRBJ1-4,NA,TRBV7-8,CASSLDGGGRVGEKLFF
many,TRBJ2-5,NA,TRBV9,CASSGGTVQETQYF
many,TRBJ1-4,TRBD1,TRBV2,CASRLGTENEKLFF
NA,TRBJ1-5,NA,TRBV19,CASRGGGQGNQPQHF
NA,TRBJ2-5,TRBD1,TRBV19,CASSSRQGYGGETQYF
many,TRBJ2-7,TRBD2,TRBV5-1,CASSYSGTSMNEQYF
NA,TRBJ2-7,TRBD1,TRBV9,CASSSSAPGGYEQYF
few,TRBJ2-7,NA,TRBV27,CASSSGGLYEQYF
NA,TRBJ2-3,NA,TRBV5-5,CASSFSHVLADTQYF
many,TRBJ1-1,NA,TRBV2,CASSERFVTEAFF
few,TRBJ2-7,TRBD2,TRBV12-3/TRBV12-4,CASSSYGLAGKLYEQYF
NA,TRBJ2-7,TRBD2,TRBV7-2,CASSLTPGGPYEQYF
NA,NA,TRBD1,TRBV7-9,CASSLNWGQGDYNEQFF
NA,TRBJ1-6,TRBD1,TRBV7-8,CASSLGGQGETGSPLHF
NA,TRBJ2-7,TRBD1,TRBV24-1,CATSSTGAVEQYF
NA,TRBJ1-2,NA,TRBV5-5,CASSLGRGGETQDNYGYTF
many,TRBJ1-5,NA,TRBV28,CASSFKPGNQPQHF
NA,TRBJ2-7,TRBD2,TRBV13,CASSTDPAGHSYEQYF
NA,TRBJ2-6,NA,TRBV6-1,CASSEALGGWDSGANVLTF
many,TRBJ1-6,TRBD1,TRBV12-3/TRBV12-4,CASSGTGVNSPLHF
NA,NA,TRBD2,TRBV7-2,CASSSGLAREQFF
NA,TRBJ1-1,NA,TRBV29-1,CSSESVYTEAFF
medium-sized,TRBJ2-7,NA,TRBV10-3,CATGLSYEQYF
few,TRBJ1-6,NA,TRBV7-8,CASSFWHTNSPLHF
many,TRBJ1-2,NA,TRBV29-1,CSATNNINYGYTF
few,TRBJ2-2,NA,TRBV24-1,CATSDWGYNEQFF
NA,TRBJ2-6,TRBD1,TRBV10-3,CAISETGVNTEAF
NA,TRBJ1-2,TRBD1,TRBV5-6,CASSLARGRFGYTF
many,TRBJ2-2,NA,TRBV20-1,CSARGGGRTGELFF
many,TRBJ1-5,NA,TRBV15,CATSSQALHQPQHF
few,TRBJ1-1,TRBD1,TRBV2,CASRTPARGRSTEAFF